This T cell receptor beta chain was sequenced in a study of shared clonotypes between healthy human individuals. This CDR3 region has 14 residues. The J segment lost 2 bases and the V segment lost 4 bases, leaving 5 bases of the junction unmatched. The germline CDR1 and CDR2 sequences are MDHEN and SYDVKM. Repertoires were generated with immunoSEQ multiplex PCR, while TCRdb's copy carries only in-frame clones and drops some. The table shows 450,000 to 700,000 clones, with 95% to 96% occurring only once. Cells designated naive CD8 were CD45RO-negative and were positively selected for CCR7, with terminally differentiated effector memory CD45RA+ cells excluded. Participating donors were healthy, HIV-negative adults free of recent acute infections or vaccinations.

Sequencing input: naive CD8+ T cells sorted from blood. The genes are TRBV28 and TRBJ2-7; 7 bases fit TRBD1. This TCR was recovered from a young woman in good health. CDR3 DNA sequence: TGTGCCAGCAGTTCACAGGGGTCTACCTACGAGCAGTACTTC. Translation: CASSSQGSTYEQYF.